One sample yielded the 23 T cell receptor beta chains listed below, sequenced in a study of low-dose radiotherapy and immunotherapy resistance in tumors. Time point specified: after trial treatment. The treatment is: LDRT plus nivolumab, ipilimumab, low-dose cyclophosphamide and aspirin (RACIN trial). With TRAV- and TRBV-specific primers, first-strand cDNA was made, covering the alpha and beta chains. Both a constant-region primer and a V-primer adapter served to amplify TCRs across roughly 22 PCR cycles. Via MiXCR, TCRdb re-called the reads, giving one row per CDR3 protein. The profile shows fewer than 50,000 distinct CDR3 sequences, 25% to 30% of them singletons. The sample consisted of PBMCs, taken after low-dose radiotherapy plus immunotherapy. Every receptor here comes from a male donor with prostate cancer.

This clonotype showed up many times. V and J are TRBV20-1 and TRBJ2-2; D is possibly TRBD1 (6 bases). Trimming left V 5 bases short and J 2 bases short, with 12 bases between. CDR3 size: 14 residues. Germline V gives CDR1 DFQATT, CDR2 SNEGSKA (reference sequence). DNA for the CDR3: TGCAGTGCTCTCTGGACAGCCAACACCGGGGAGCTGTTTTTT. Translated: CSALWTANTGELFF.

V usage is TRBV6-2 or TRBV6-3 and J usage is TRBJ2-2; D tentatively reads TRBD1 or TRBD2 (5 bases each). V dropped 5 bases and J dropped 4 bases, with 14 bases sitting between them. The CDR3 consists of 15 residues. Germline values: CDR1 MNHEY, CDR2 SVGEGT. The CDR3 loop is CASSKNRRRTGELFF. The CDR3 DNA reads TGTGCCAGCAGTAAAAACAGGAGGCGCACCGGGGAGCTGTTTTTT.

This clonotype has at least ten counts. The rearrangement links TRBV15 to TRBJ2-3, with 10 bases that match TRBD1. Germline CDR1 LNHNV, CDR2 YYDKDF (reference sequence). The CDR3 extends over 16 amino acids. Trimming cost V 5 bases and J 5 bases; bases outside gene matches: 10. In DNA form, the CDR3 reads TGTGCCACCAGCTCTCTTCCGGGGACAGGGGTAGATACGCAGTATTTT. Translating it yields CATSSLPGTGVDTQYF.

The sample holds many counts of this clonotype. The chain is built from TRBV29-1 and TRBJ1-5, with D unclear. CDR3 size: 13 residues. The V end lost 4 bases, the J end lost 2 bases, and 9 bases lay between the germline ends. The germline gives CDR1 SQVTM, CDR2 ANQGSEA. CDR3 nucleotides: TGCAGCGTTGGGGGTTTGGGCAATCAGCCCCAGCATTTT. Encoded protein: CSVGGLGNQPQHF.

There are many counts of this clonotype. CDR3 nucleotides: TGTGCCAGCAGTGATCCTGGGGGGCTGACGGATTCACCCCTCCACTTT. Its protein product is CASSDPGGLTDSPLHF. This chain uses TRBV2 with TRBJ1-6, with D perhaps matching TRBD1 (6 bases). Germline CDR1 SNHLY, CDR2 FYNNEI. There are 16 residues in the CDR3. The V and J ends lost 3 bases and 8 bases respectively, with 17 bases between them.

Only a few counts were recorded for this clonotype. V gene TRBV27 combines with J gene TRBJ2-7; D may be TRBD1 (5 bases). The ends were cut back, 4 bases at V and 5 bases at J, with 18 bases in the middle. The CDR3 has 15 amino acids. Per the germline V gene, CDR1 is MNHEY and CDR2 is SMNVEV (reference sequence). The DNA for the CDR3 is TGTGCCAGCAGTTCTACACAGGTTACCTGGGACGAGCAGTACTTC. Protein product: CASSSTQVTWDEQYF.

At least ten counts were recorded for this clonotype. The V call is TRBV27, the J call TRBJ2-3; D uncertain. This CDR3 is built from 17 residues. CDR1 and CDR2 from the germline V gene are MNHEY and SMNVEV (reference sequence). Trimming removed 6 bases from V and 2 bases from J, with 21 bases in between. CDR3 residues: CASSPMARRPATDTQYF. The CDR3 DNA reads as TGTGCCAGCAGCCCCATGGCAAGAAGACCCGCCACAGATACGCAGTATTTT.

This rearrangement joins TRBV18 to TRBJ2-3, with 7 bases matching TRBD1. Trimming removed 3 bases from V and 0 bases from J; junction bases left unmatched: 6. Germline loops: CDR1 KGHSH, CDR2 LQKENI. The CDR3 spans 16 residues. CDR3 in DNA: TGTGCCAGCTCACCGAAACGGACAGGTAGCACAGATACGCAGTATTTT. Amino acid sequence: CASSPKRTGSTDTQYF.

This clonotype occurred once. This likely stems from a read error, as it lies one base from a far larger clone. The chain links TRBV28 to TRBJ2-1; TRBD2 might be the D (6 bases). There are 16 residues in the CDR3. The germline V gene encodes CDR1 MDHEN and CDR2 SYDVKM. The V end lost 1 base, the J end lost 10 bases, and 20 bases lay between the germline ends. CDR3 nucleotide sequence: TGTGCCAGCAGTTTATCACTAGCAACTCTGAGCTACGAGCAGTTCTTC. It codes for CASSLSLATLSYEQFF.

The CDR3 DNA is TGTGCCAGCAGTTTGCTCGGATTCAATCAGCCCCAGCATTTT. Translation gives CASSLLGFNQPQHF. The V and J genes are TRBV27 and TRBJ1-5; D not certain. Germline CDR1 and CDR2: MNHEY and SMNVEV (reference sequence). CDR3 length: 14 amino acids. V was pared by 3 bases and J by 3 bases, with 9 bases between.

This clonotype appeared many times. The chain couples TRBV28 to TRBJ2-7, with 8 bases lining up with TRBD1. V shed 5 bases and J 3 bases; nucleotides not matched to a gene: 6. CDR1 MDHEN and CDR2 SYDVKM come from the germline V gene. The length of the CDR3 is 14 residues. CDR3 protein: CASSERQGIYEQYF. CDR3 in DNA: TGTGCCAGCAGTGAACGACAGGGGATCTACGAGCAGTACTTC.

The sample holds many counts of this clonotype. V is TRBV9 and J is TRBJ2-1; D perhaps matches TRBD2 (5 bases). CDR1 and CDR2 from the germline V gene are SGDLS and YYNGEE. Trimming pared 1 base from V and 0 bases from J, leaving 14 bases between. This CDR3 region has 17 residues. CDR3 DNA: TGTGCCAGCAGCGTAAGCGCCGGGGATAGCTCCTACAATGAGCAGTTCTTC. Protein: CASSVSAGDSSYNEQFF.

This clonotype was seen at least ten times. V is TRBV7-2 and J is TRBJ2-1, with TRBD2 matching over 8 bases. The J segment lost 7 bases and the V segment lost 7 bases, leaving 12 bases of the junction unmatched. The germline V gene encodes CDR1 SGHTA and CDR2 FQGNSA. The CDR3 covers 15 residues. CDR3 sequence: CASKGSGGPGNEQFF. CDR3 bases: TGTGCCAGCAAAGGGTCGGGAGGGCCGGGGAATGAGCAGTTCTTC. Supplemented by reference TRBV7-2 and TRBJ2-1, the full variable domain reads GAGVSQSPSNKVTEKGKDVELRCDPISGHTALYWYRQSLGQGLEFLIYFQGNSAPDKSGLPSDRFSAERTGGSVSTLTIQRTQQEDSAVYLCASKGSGGPGNEQFFGPGTRLTVL.

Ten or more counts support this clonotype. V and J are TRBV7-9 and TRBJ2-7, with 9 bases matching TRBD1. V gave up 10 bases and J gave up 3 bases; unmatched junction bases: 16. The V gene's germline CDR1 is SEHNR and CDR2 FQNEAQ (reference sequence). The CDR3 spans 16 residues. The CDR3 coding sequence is TGTGCCACCGTGAGGGGGACAGGGTCATTTCTCTACGAGCAGTACTTC. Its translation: CATVRGTGSFLYEQYF.

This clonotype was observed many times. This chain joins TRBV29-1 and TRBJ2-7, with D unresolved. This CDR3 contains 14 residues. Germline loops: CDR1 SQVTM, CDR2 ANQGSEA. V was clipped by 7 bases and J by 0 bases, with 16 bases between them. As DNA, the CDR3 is TGCAGCGCCCGCAAAGACAAAAGCTCCTACGAGCAGTACTTC. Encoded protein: CSARKDKSSYEQYF.

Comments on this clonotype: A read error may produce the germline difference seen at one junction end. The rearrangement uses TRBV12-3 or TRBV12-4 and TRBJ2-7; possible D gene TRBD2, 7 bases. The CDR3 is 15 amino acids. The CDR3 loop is CASSLREGGKGELYF. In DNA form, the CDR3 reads TGTGCCAGCAGTTTGAGGGAGGGCGGAAAGGGGGAGCTGTACTTC.

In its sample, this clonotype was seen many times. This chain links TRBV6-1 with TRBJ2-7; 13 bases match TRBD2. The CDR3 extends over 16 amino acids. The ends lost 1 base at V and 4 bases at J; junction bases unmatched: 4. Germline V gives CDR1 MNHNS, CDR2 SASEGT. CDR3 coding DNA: TGTGCCAGCAGTGAAGGACTAGCGGGGGGCTTTTACGAGCAGTACTTC. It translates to CASSEGLAGGFYEQYF.

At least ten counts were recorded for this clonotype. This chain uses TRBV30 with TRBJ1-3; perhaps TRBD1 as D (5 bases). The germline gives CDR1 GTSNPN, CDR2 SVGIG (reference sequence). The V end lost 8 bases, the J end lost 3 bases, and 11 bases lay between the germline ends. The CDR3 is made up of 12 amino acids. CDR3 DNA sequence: TGTGCCGGGGAGGGGAATGGAAACACCATATATTTT. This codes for CAGEGNGNTIYF.

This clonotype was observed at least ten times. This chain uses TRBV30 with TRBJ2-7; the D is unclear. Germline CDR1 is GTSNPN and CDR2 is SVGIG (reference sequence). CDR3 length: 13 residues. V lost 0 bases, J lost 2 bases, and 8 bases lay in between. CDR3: CAWSVQTAYEQYF. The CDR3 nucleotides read TGTGCCTGGAGTGTACAAACAGCCTACGAGCAGTACTTC.

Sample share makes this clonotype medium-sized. CDR3 sequence: CSVRQGAGELFF. The DNA of the CDR3 is TGCAGCGTCAGACAGGGCGCCGGGGAGCTGTTTTTT. V and J are TRBV29-1 and TRBJ2-2; TRBD1 agrees at 7 bases. Germline CDR1 is SQVTM and CDR2 is ANQGSEA. The CDR3 contains 12 residues. Trimming at V came to 6 bases and at J to 6 bases, leaving 4 bases not matched to a gene.

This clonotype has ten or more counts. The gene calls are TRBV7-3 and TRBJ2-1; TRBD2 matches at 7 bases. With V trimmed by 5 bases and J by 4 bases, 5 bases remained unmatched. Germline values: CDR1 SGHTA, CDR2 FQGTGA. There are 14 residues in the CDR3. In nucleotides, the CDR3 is TGTGCCAGCAGCCCAGGCGGGGGATACAATGAGCAGTTCTTC. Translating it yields CASSPGGGYNEQFF.

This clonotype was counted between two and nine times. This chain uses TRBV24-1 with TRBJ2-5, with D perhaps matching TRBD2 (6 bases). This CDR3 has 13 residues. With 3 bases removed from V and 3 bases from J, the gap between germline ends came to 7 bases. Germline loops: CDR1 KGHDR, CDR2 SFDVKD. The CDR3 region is CATSDGGKETQYF. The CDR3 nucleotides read TGTGCCACCAGTGATGGAGGGAAAGAGACCCAGTACTTC.

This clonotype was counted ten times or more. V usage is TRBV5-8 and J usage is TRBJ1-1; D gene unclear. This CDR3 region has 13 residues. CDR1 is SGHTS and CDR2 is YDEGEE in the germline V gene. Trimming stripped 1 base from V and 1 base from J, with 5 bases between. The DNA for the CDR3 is TGTGCCAGCAGCTTGACCTCGAACACTGAAGCTTTCTTT. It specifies CASSLTSNTEAFF.